Ten or more counts support the clone carrying this T cell receptor beta chain. Its antigen is currently unknown. This entry comes from a study of T-cell memory formation after mild COVID-19. About the study: Clustering of TCRs was largely donor specific. Study-wide results and caveats: Clones shrinking from day 15 to 85 showed even CD4/CD8 mixes; later expanders tilted CD4+. Mainly CM and EM harbored the contracting CD4+ clones; mainly EMRA harbored the CD8+ ones.

V lost 0 bases to trimming and J lost 10 bases; unmatched junction nucleotides: 6. Germline CDR1 is SEHNR and CDR2 is FQNEAQ (reference sequence). The CDR3 consists of 15 residues. Constant-segment primers served in 5'RACE that generated TCR alpha and TCR beta cDNA libraries bearing sample barcodes and UMIs. TCRdb reprocessed the 5' RACE reads via MiXCR and lists one record per CDR3 protein. This sample has 250,000 to 300,000 distinct CDR3 sequences, with about a sixth found just once. The chain recombines TRBV7-9 with TRBJ2-1, with 10 bases matching TRBD2. What was sequenced was PBMCs or a T cell subset sorted from them (not recorded which). This TCR was recovered from a man aged 18 to 35 who had mild COVID-19 (a few samples of this study predate the infection). Cell type and time point are not known. CDR3 bases: TGTGCCAGCAGCTTAGCAGCGGGGGGGGAGGGAGAGCAGTTCTTC. This encodes CASSLAAGGEGEQFF.